Sequencing of this T cell receptor (beta chain) was carried out in a study of shared T cell receptors in the human thymus. About this clone itself: Different DNA sequences within this sample yield the same CDR3.

Here immunoSEQ multiplex PCR was the method, and the copy in TCRdb shows in-frame clones only, minus some. The table lists fewer than 700,000 clones, roughly 90% of them singletons. These data also featured in a second study, about human thymus T cells.

The source of this sequence is a boy in the first two years of life with a congenital heart defect. The sequencing sample was made of thymocytes.

In nucleotides, the CDR3 is TGTGCCACCAGCAGACCGACTAGCGGGAGCTACGAGCAGTACTTC. Translating it yields CATSRPTSGSYEQYF. The gene calls are TRBV15 and TRBJ2-7; TRBD2 matches at 12 bases. This CDR3 spans 15 amino acids. The J segment lost 3 bases and the V segment lost 2 bases, leaving 2 bases of the junction unmatched. Per germline, CDR1 LNHNV and CDR2 YYDKDF (reference sequence).